This T cell receptor (beta chain) stems from a study of CD8+ T cells in alopecia areata. Study-level points and caveats: Whereas mice showed it more clearly, TCR sharing across patients was murkier, possibly because of HLA. Lesional scalp exceeded normal scalp in clonality, especially in alopecia totalis/universalis.

The treatment: oral pan-JAK inhibitor, 5-10 mg twice daily. CDR3 length: 18 residues. With 5 bases removed from V and 1 base from J, the gap between germline ends came to 23 bases. Germline values: CDR1 LGHNT, CDR2 FRNRAP. RNA extraction was followed by reverse transcription into cDNA, which acted as the sequencing template. Produced via immunoSEQ multiplex PCR; TCRdb's table is partial and in-frame only. This sample has around 270,000 clones, with 58% found just once. The table lists this clone with a few counts. The target antigen is unknown. The sequencing here drew on CD4+ T cells sorted from blood, taken at week 24, from a patient treated with tofacitinib. This chain connects TRBV12-5 to TRBJ2-5; possibly TRBD1 for D (6 bases). The source is a human donor with alopecia areata. CDR3 nucleotide sequence: TGTGCTAGTGGTCCCACTCCCAATCCCGGGACACTCCAAGAGACCCAGTACTTC. Protein sequence: CASGPTPNPGTLQETQYF.